The 26 T cell receptor beta chains below were found in one sample sequenced in a study of shared clonotypes between healthy human individuals. The assay was immunoSEQ multiplex PCR, and TCRdb's table has in-frame clones only and misses some. The sample has about 2.5 million clones, around 90% seen once. What was sequenced was naive CD4+ T cells from PBMCs. The subset: CD45RA+ positively selected. The origin of the receptors is a man aged 18 to 29 in good health. Some clones in this sample may be carry-over from other donors' samples.

The chain recombines TRBV7-2 with TRBJ2-5; D gene ambiguous. From germline, CDR1 is SGHTA and CDR2 FQGNSA. V lost 2 bases and J 1 base, leaving 8 bases between the germline ends. CDR3 length: 14 amino acids. CDR3: CASSLLGAQETQYF. The CDR3 DNA is TGTGCCAGCAGCTTATTGGGTGCCCAAGAGACCCAGTACTTC.

The CDR3 here is CASSILGQGGEKLFF. DNA for the CDR3: TGTGCCAGCAGCATACTGGGACAGGGCGGGGAAAAACTGTTTTTT. This rearrangement joins TRBV7-9 to TRBJ1-4; 9 bases agree with TRBD1. Germline V gene sequence: CDR1 SEHNR, CDR2 FQNEAQ (reference sequence). V was pared by 5 bases and J by 8 bases, with 9 bases of the junction left unmatched. CDR3 length: 15 residues. The whole variable domain, remainder taken from reference TRBV7-9 and TRBJ1-4, is DTGVSQNPRHKITKRGQNVTFRCDPISEHNRLYWYRQTLGQGPEFLTYFQNEAQLEKSRLLSDRFSAERPKGSFSTLEIQRTEQGDSAMYLCASSILGQGGEKLFFGSGTQLSVL.

A single count supports this clone. The rearrangement joins TRBV12-5 to TRBJ2-1; 11 nucleotides agree with TRBD2. CDR3 length: 17 amino acids. V shed 7 bases, J shed 4 bases, and the junction held 12 bases outside the gene matches. CDR1 LGHNT and CDR2 FRNRAP come from the germline V gene. CDR3 in DNA: TGTGCTAGTGCCACAGGACTAGCGGGCACTACTTACAATGAGCAGTTCTTC. Translation gives CASATGLAGTTYNEQFF. The full variable domain, rest sourced from reference TRBV12-5 and TRBJ2-1, is DARVTQTPRHKVTEMGQEVTMRCQPILGHNTVFWYRQTMMQGLELLAYFRNRAPLDDSGMPKDRFSAEMPDATLATLKIQPSEPRDSAVYFCASATGLAGTTYNEQFFGPGTRLTVL.

For this clone: The same CDR3 arises from other DNA sequences in this sample as well. V is TRBV30 and J is TRBJ1-3; D possibly corresponds to TRBD1 (6 bases). This CDR3 region has 13 residues. Trimming left V 3 bases short and J 0 bases short, with 6 bases between. CDR1 is GTSNPN and CDR2 is SVGIG in the germline V gene (reference sequence). The CDR3 sequence: CAWSRGSGNTIYF. CDR3 sequence (DNA): TGTGCCTGGAGCAGGGGCTCTGGAAACACCATATATTTT.

The V and J genes are TRBV29-1 and TRBJ2-7, with D perhaps assigned TRBD1 or TRBD2 (5 bases each). Between the trimmed V and J ends, which lost 6 bases and 7 bases, there was a span of 19 bases. Germline CDR1 is SQVTM and CDR2 is ANQGSEA. This CDR3 comprises 13 residues. The CDR3 here is CSVHGQGEWEQYF. The DNA for the CDR3 is TGCAGCGTCCACGGCCAAGGGGAGTGGGAGCAGTACTTC.

The genes are TRBV7-3 and TRBJ2-7; 11 bases agree with TRBD2. The CDR3 sequence is 15 residues long. The V and J ends lost 4 bases and 1 base, in that order; junction bases with no gene match: 3. CDR1 and CDR2 from the germline V gene are SGHTA and FQGTGA. This CDR3 reads CASSSRLAGSYEQYF. CDR3 nucleotides: TGTGCCAGCAGCTCCCGACTAGCGGGATCCTACGAGCAGTACTTC.

Here the CDR3 reads CASSQGGTGMYQETQYF. In nucleotides, the CDR3 is TGTGCCAGCAGCCAAGGGGGGACAGGAATGTACCAAGAGACCCAGTACTTC. The V gene is TRBV9, the J gene TRBJ2-5; 8 nucleotides align to TRBD1. J gave up 0 bases and V 4 bases, and 11 bases lay outside the gene matches. The length of the CDR3 is 17 residues. Germline V CDR1 and CDR2: SGDLS, YYNGEE.

The DNA for the CDR3 is TGTGCCAGCTCACCACCCTCTGGAGGGAGGGGAGGAAACATTCAGTACTTC. This encodes CASSPPSGGRGGNIQYF. The chain uses TRBV18 and TRBJ2-4; 7 positions agree with TRBD2. The V segment lost 0 bases and the J segment 6 bases; nucleotides outside the gene matches: 11. There are 17 residues in the CDR3. Germline V lookup: CDR1 KGHSH, CDR2 LQKENI.

The V call is TRBV6-1, the J call TRBJ2-2; possible D gene TRBD2, 5 bases. Trimming pared 2 bases from V and 4 bases from J, leaving 14 bases between. The CDR3 spans 16 residues. Germline CDR1 is MNHNS and CDR2 is SASEGT. CDR3 sequence (DNA): TGTGCCAGCAGTGAACCGGCGGGTCGTGGCACCGGGGAGCTGTTTTTT. Its protein product is CASSEPAGRGTGELFF.

V and J are TRBV28 and TRBJ2-1; D may match TRBD1 or TRBD2 (6 bases each). The V gene lost 8 bases and the J gene lost 0 bases, with 14 bases spanning the gap. Per the germline V gene, CDR1 is MDHEN and CDR2 is SYDVKM. The CDR3 runs to 15 residues. CDR3 loop: CASGKGGYSYNEQFF. CDR3 nucleotide sequence: TGTGCCAGCGGAAAAGGGGGGTACTCCTACAATGAGCAGTTCTTC.

The chain has TRBV10-3 and TRBJ2-4, with a tentative D call TRBD2 (6 bases). Looked up from germline, CDR1 is ENHRY and CDR2 is SYGVKD. The ends were cut back, 6 bases at V and 0 bases at J, with 21 bases in the middle. The CDR3 has 18 residues. This CDR3 reads CAISNPGDPNLAKNIQYF. In DNA form, the CDR3 reads TGTGCCATCAGCAACCCGGGAGATCCCAATCTAGCCAAAAACATTCAGTACTTC.

The V call is TRBV5-4, the J call TRBJ1-1; a weak D match, TRBD1 (6 bases). The CDR3 is made up of 16 amino acids. Trimming pared 4 bases from V and 4 bases from J, leaving 20 bases between. Germline V gene lookup returns CDR1 SGHNT and CDR2 YYREEE (reference sequence). The DNA for the CDR3 is TGTGCCAGCAGCCCGGGGGGGGGCTTCGGTCTCACTGAAGCTTTCTTT. Amino acid sequence: CASSPGGGFGLTEAFF.

The chain couples TRBV5-1 to TRBJ2-3, with a possible D match to TRBD1 (5 bases). The germline V gene encodes CDR1 SGHRS and CDR2 YFSETQ. V was trimmed by 4 bases and J by 2 bases, leaving 11 bases between them. This CDR3 region has 14 residues. The CDR3 DNA reads TGCGCCAGCAGCGCCCAGGGCCACACAGATACGCAGTATTTT. Protein product: CASSAQGHTDTQYF.

This rearrangement joins TRBV29-1 to TRBJ2-1; TRBD2 is a possible D gene (7 bases). Looked up from germline, CDR1 is SQVTM and CDR2 is ANQGSEA. The CDR3 has 14 residues. Trimming stripped 5 bases from V and 7 bases from J, with 18 bases between. In nucleotides, the CDR3 is TGCAGCGTTCGGGGGCGGGAGATTTATAATGAGCAGTTCTTC. It yields the protein CSVRGREIYNEQFF.

Only one count was recorded for this clone. Other nucleotide sequences from this sample produce the same CDR3. The gene calls are TRBV7-9 and TRBJ2-2; D remains unclear. Looked up from germline, CDR1 is SEHNR and CDR2 is FQNEAQ (reference sequence). CDR3 length equals 14 residues. V gave up 8 bases and J gave up 3 bases, with 13 bases separating them. This chain's CDR3 is CASSPNRDTGELFF. The CDR3 DNA sequence: TGTGCCAGCTCCCCTAATAGGGACACCGGGGAGCTGTTTTTT.

CDR3 DNA: TGTGCCAGCAGCGTAACTGGCGGGAGGTCCACAGATACGCAGTATTTT. The encoded protein is CASSVTGGRSTDTQYF. The J gene is TRBJ2-3, the V gene TRBV9; TRBD2 agrees at 8 bases. Losses at the gene ends were 1 base for V and 2 bases for J; bases not matched to a gene: 6. Germline CDR1 reads SGDLS; CDR2 reads YYNGEE. The CDR3 covers 16 residues. The variable domain in full, completed from reference TRBV9 and TRBJ2-3, reads DSGVTQTPKHLITATGQRVTLRCSPRSGDLSVYWYQQSLDQGLQFLIQYYNGEERAKGNILERFSAQQFPDLHSELNLSSLELGDSALYFCASSVTGGRSTDTQYFGPGTRLTVL.

This rearrangement joins TRBV19 to TRBJ1-5, with D maybe TRBD1 (6 bases). Germline CDR1 is LNHDA and CDR2 is SQIVND (reference sequence). Trimming pared 5 bases from V and 7 bases from J, leaving 12 bases between. The length of the CDR3 is 13 residues. The CDR3 coding sequence is TGTGCCAGTAGTCAAGGGGGAGAGCAGCCCCAGCATTTT. Translating gives CASSQGGEQPQHF.

V is TRBV15 and J is TRBJ2-3; D is undetermined. Germline CDR1 LNHNV, CDR2 YYDKDF (reference sequence). The CDR3 covers 16 residues. V lost 0 bases to trimming and J lost 6 bases, with 16 bases between them. The CDR3 protein is CATSREIYRSADTQYF. The CDR3 DNA reads TGTGCCACCAGCAGAGAAATTTACCGATCTGCTGATACGCAGTATTTT. The whole variable domain, filled in from reference TRBV15 and TRBJ2-3, reads DAMVIQNPRYQVTQFGKPVTLSCSQTLNHNVMYWYQQKSSQAPKLLFHYYDKDFNNEADTPDNFQSRRPNTSFCFLDIRSPGLGDTAMYLCATSREIYRSADTQYFGPGTRLTVL.

This clone appeared a single time. The rearrangement links TRBV7-2 to TRBJ2-7; 10 positions match TRBD1. This CDR3 contains 14 residues. V trimming: 4 bases; J trimming: 6 bases; junction bases outside the gene matches: 6. Germline V gene lookup returns CDR1 SGHTA and CDR2 FQGNSA. The CDR3 spells CASSSGTGVREQYF. The CDR3 DNA reads TGTGCCAGCAGCTCCGGGACAGGGGTCCGCGAGCAGTACTTC.

This chain joins TRBV7-8 and TRBJ2-7; the match to TRBD1 covers 9 bases. Unmatched junction bases numbered 3, after V lost 1 base and J lost 5 bases. This CDR3 region has 14 residues. CDR1 SGHVS and CDR2 FQNEAQ come from the germline V gene. CDR3 sequence: CASSLEDRGNEQYF. The CDR3 DNA is TGTGCCAGCAGCTTAGAGGACAGGGGTAACGAGCAGTACTTC.

Points on this clone: The same CDR3 is also encoded by other DNA sequences in this sample. The chain couples TRBV28 to TRBJ1-1; D not resolved. Germline V gives CDR1 MDHEN, CDR2 SYDVKM. The CDR3 sequence is 12 residues long. The V and J ends lost 5 bases and 5 bases respectively, with 9 bases between them. CDR3 amino acids: CASSPAVTEAFF. CDR3 nucleotide sequence: TGTGCCAGCAGTCCTGCGGTTACTGAAGCTTTCTTT.

The chain uses TRBV6-5 and TRBJ1-5; D is undetermined. Germline V gene sequence: CDR1 MNHEY, CDR2 SVGAGI. The CDR3 is 15 residues long. Trimming left V 8 bases short and J 0 bases short, with 14 bases between. CDR3 sequence (DNA): TGTGCCAGCCGCAACGGTTACCTTAGCAATCAGCCCCAGCATTTT. This sequence encodes CASRNGYLSNQPQHF.

This clone was seen just once. The rearrangement joins TRBV9 to TRBJ2-7, with 11 positions matching TRBD2. Germline CDR1 and CDR2: SGDLS and YYNGEE. Trimming at V came to 6 bases and at J to 3 bases, leaving 14 bases not matched to a gene. The CDR3 extends over 17 amino acids. In nucleotides, the CDR3 is TGTGCCAGCACCCCTCGGGAACTAGCGGGAGCGTACTACGAGCAGTACTTC. It is translated as CASTPRELAGAYYEQYF.

V usage is TRBV2 and J usage is TRBJ2-7, with 10 bases lining up with TRBD2. The CDR3 has 15 residues. V shed 2 bases, J shed 7 bases, and the junction held 8 bases outside the gene matches. Per germline, CDR1 SNHLY and CDR2 FYNNEI. DNA of the CDR3: TGTGCCAGCAGTGAACTAGCGGGAGTACCCCAGGAGCAGTACTTC. Translation: CASSELAGVPQEQYF.

The chain recombines TRBV28 with TRBJ2-7, with TRBD2 matching 11 bases. The CDR3 is 15 amino acids. The V gene end was trimmed by 2 bases and the J gene end by 3 bases; junction bases not matched to a gene: 3. The germline gives CDR1 MDHEN, CDR2 SYDVKM. The CDR3 bases are TGTGCCAGCAGTTTAGTGGGACTAGCGGTCTACGAGCAGTACTTC. Translated, it gives CASSLVGLAVYEQYF.

This chain joins TRBV5-4 and TRBJ1-2, with 9 bases lining up with TRBD1. The CDR3 is made up of 14 amino acids. V was pared by 4 bases and J by 3 bases, with 4 bases of the junction left unmatched. Germline values: CDR1 SGHNT, CDR2 YYREEE (reference sequence). The CDR3 protein is CASSTDRGYYGYTF. The DNA for the CDR3 is TGTGCCAGCAGCACAGACAGGGGGTACTATGGCTACACCTTC. Filled out from reference TRBV5-4 and TRBJ1-2, the complete variable domain reads ETGVTQSPTHLIKTRGQQVTLRCSSQSGHNTVSWYQQALGQGPQFIFQYYREEENGRGNFPPRFSGLQFPNYSSELNVNALELDDSALYLCASSTDRGYYGYTFGSGTRLTVV.